These 15 T cell receptor beta chains came from one sample sequenced in a study of blood T cell repertoires in COVID-19. Data came from immunoSEQ multiplex PCR; TCRdb stores just in-frame clones and leaves some out. The repertoire holds 130,000 to 150,000 clones, with 85% to 90% as singletons. Source material: peripheral blood. These receptors originate from a human donor in a cohort sampled during active COVID-19.

The chain has TRBV28 and TRBJ1-4; 10 nucleotides line up with TRBD1. The V segment lost 5 bases and the J segment 0 bases; nucleotides outside the gene matches: 6. The CDR3 runs to 17 residues. Germline V CDR1 and CDR2: MDHEN, SYDVKM. The CDR3 coding sequence is TGTGCCAGCAGTACCGGGACAGGGGTGACAACTAATGAAAAACTGTTTTTT. Residues: CASSTGTGVTTNEKLFF.

The chain is built from TRBV6-5 and TRBJ1-2; D gene unclear. CDR1 and CDR2 from the germline V gene are MNHEY and SVGAGI. The ends were cut back, 4 bases at V and 4 bases at J, with 10 bases in the middle. The CDR3 runs to 13 residues. The CDR3 spells CASSSPMSYGYTF. DNA of the CDR3: TGTGCCAGCAGTTCCCCTATGTCCTATGGCTACACCTTC.

The rearrangement joins TRBV6-2 or TRBV6-3 to TRBJ2-1, with 11 bases that match TRBD2. Germline-derived CDR1 and CDR2 are MNHEY and SVGEGT. The CDR3 sequence is 16 residues long. J lost 6 bases, V lost 4 bases, and 8 bases had no gene match. The DNA of the CDR3 is TGTGCCAGCAGTTCATTAGCGGGAGGGCCGCCCAATGAGCAGTTCTTC. This sequence encodes CASSSLAGGPPNEQFF.

The V and J genes are TRBV9 and TRBJ2-3; 11 bases match TRBD2. CDR1 SGDLS and CDR2 YYNGEE come from the germline V gene. This CDR3 comprises 16 residues. The V segment lost 3 bases and the J segment 1 base; nucleotides outside the gene matches: 4. DNA for the CDR3: TGTGCCAGCAGCGAAATTAGCGGGGGGGGCACAGATACGCAGTATTTT. Residues: CASSEISGGGTDTQYF.

This chain uses TRBV6-2 or TRBV6-3 with TRBJ1-2, with TRBD1 identical over 7 bases. There are 15 residues in the CDR3. Trimming removed 4 bases from V and 2 bases from J; junction bases left unmatched: 7. Germline V gene lookup returns CDR1 MNHEY and CDR2 SVGEGT. CDR3 sequence reads: CASSFAGQRNYGYTF. For the CDR3, the DNA is TGTGCCAGCAGTTTTGCGGGACAGAGGAACTATGGCTACACCTTC.

V is TRBV7-2 and J is TRBJ2-3, with 16 bases fitting TRBD2. Germline V gene sequence: CDR1 SGHTA, CDR2 FQGNSA. The CDR3 sequence is 18 residues long. J was trimmed by 2 bases and V by 5 bases; bases with no gene match: 7. CDR3 residues: CASSHGTSGRATTDTQYF. Written as DNA, the CDR3 is TGTGCCAGCAGCCACGGGACTAGCGGGAGGGCCACCACAGATACGCAGTATTTT.

V and J are TRBV6-5 and TRBJ1-1; tentative D call: TRBD1 (5 bases). V lost 6 bases and J lost 1, with 15 bases in between. Germline CDR1 reads MNHEY; CDR2 reads SVGAGI. The CDR3 is 15 amino acids. The CDR3 is CASRAPGLANTEAFF. As DNA, the CDR3 is TGTGCCAGCAGGGCCCCAGGGCTGGCGAACACTGAAGCTTTCTTT.

This clone has only a few counts. V gene TRBV3-1 (or the pseudogene TRBV3-2) combines with J gene TRBJ1-2; D is possibly TRBD1 (5 bases). This CDR3 comprises 13 residues. Germline CDR1 is LGHDT and CDR2 is YNNKEL (reference sequence). V lost 4 bases and J lost 8, with 14 bases in between. DNA of the CDR3: TGTGCCAGCAGCCCCCGCAGGGTTGACGGCTACACCTTC. This gives the protein CASSPRRVDGYTF.

The V call is TRBV14, the J call TRBJ2-1; perhaps TRBD2 as D (6 bases). The CDR3 is 16 residues long. Germline V lookup: CDR1 SGHDN, CDR2 FVKESK. V lost 4 bases and J 10 bases, leaving 23 bases between the germline ends. The CDR3 DNA reads as TGTGCCAGCAGCCCCATGCCGGGAGTCGACCGGAGGGAGCAGTTCTTC. It is translated as CASSPMPGVDRREQFF.

Here the CDR3 DNA reads TGTGCCAGCAGACGGGTTCTAACGCAAGAGACCCAGTACTTC. It specifies CASRRVLTQETQYF. The rearrangement links TRBV2 to TRBJ2-5, with unresolved D. CDR3 size: 14 residues. CDR1 SNHLY and CDR2 FYNNEI come from the germline V gene. V was trimmed by 6 bases and J by 2 bases, leaving 13 bases between them.

The chain uses TRBV14 and TRBJ2-1, with TRBD2 matching 15 bases. This CDR3 spans 16 amino acids. CDR1 is SGHDN, CDR2 FVKESK, per germline. Germline trimming cut 3 bases from V and 9 bases from J; bases unmatched to any gene: 6. CDR3 protein: CASSHGLAGGPVEQFF. CDR3 sequence (DNA): TGTGCCAGCAGCCACGGACTAGCGGGAGGGCCGGTTGAGCAGTTCTTC.

The V and J genes are TRBV5-4 and TRBJ2-5, with D tentatively TRBD2 (6 bases). The CDR3 is made up of 13 amino acids. V shed 4 bases and J shed 1 base, with 8 bases lying between them. Germline V gene lookup returns CDR1 SGHNT and CDR2 YYREEE (reference sequence). In nucleotides, the CDR3 is TGTGCCAGCAGCCCGGGACTCCAAGAGACCCAGTACTTC. Translating it yields CASSPGLQETQYF.

This CDR3 reads CASSFDSATSTDTQYF. In DNA, the CDR3 is TGTGCCAGCAGCTTCGACAGTGCGACTAGCACAGATACGCAGTATTTT. This chain uses TRBV5-4 with TRBJ2-3; a weak D match, TRBD1 (5 bases). This CDR3 is built from 16 residues. The V end was cut by 2 bases, the J end by 0 bases, with 13 bases between. Per germline, CDR1 SGHNT and CDR2 YYREEE (reference sequence).

The chain links TRBV30 to TRBJ1-5; D is unresolved. Trimming removed 5 bases from V and 5 bases from J, with 16 bases in between. The germline gives CDR1 GTSNPN, CDR2 SVGIG (reference sequence). There are 14 residues in the CDR3. CDR3 residues: CAWGPGRGDQPQHF. CDR3 bases: TGTGCCTGGGGCCCCGGTCGGGGAGATCAGCCCCAGCATTTT. Supplemented by reference TRBV30 and TRBJ1-5, the full variable domain reads SQTIHQWPATLVQPVGSPLSLECTVEGTSNPNLYWYRQAAGRGLQLLFYSVGIGQISSEVPQNLSASRPQDRQFILSSKKLLLSDSGFYLCAWGPGRGDQPQHFGDGTRLSIL.

This chain uses TRBV5-8 with TRBJ1-6; 8 bases map to TRBD1. CDR3 length: 15 residues. Germline V gene data show CDR1 as SGHTS and CDR2 as YDEGEE. V lost 4 bases, J lost 3 bases, and 3 bases stayed unmatched. The DNA for the CDR3 is TGTGCCAGCAGCCCGGACAGGGTCTATAATTCACCCCTCCACTTT. This translates into CASSPDRVYNSPLHF.